These 31 T cell receptor beta chains were sequenced from one sample in a study of molecular identifiers for immune sequencing clone quantification. In TCRdb, the PCR reads were re-called with MiXCR into one record per CDR3 protein. Among approximately 670,000 distinct CDR3 sequences listed, 20% were seen once. Sample: naive CD8+ T cells from blood, with Jurkat cell RNA spiked in. Subset denoted: FACS-sorted CD8+CD4-CCR7+CD45RA+ naive T cells. The source of these receptors is a human donor in good health. Some libraries in this study had Jurkat cell RNA spiked in.

Concerning this clonotype itself: A much larger clonotype is one base distant, so this may be a read error. V and J are TRBV6-5 and TRBJ2-7; 8 nucleotides align to TRBD1. Germline V gene data show CDR1 as MNHEY and CDR2 as SVGAGI. The CDR3 totals 16 residues. The CDR3 here is CASRYSKSGGGHEQYF. The CDR3 coding sequence is TGTGCCAGCAGATACTCGAAGTCAGGGGGCGGCCACGAGCAGTACTTC.

The CDR3 DNA reads TGTGCCAGCGAGGGCAGGGCTACGGATGGCTACACCTTC. This gives the protein CASEGRATDGYTF. This rearrangement joins TRBV2 to TRBJ1-2, with D possibly TRBD1 on 5 matching bases. CDR1 is SNHLY, CDR2 FYNNEI, per germline. Trimming stripped 8 bases from V and 6 bases from J, with 16 bases between. The CDR3 loop spans 13 amino acids. The full variable domain, its missing parts supplied by reference TRBV2 and TRBJ1-2, is EPEVTQTPSHQVTQMGQEVILRCVPISNHLYFYWYRQILGQKVEFLVSFYNNEISEKSEIFDDQFSVERPDGSNFTLKIRSTKLEDSAMYFCASEGRATDGYTFGSGTRLTVV.

In this sample, this clonotype turned up many times. The chain carries TRBV14 and TRBJ2-7; 8 nucleotides agree with TRBD1. Germline-derived CDR1 and CDR2 are SGHDN and FVKESK. Trimming cost V 1 base and J 3 bases; bases outside gene matches: 2. The CDR3 spans 14 residues. The CDR3 region has the DNA TGTGCCAGCAGCCAAGCACAGGGGGACTACGAGCAGTACTTC. Translating it yields CASSQAQGDYEQYF.

In its sample, this clonotype was seen many times. V gene TRBV28 combines with J gene TRBJ2-7; D unclear. Trimming pared 7 bases from V and 5 bases from J, leaving 9 bases between. The CDR3 is made up of 11 amino acids. The germline V gene encodes CDR1 MDHEN and CDR2 SYDVKM. CDR3 nucleotides: TGTGCCAGCACCCTTTCCGACGAGCAGTACTTC. Translated: CASTLSDEQYF.

In this sample, this clonotype turned up many times. The chain is built from TRBV5-8 and TRBJ1-1, with D possibly TRBD1 on 6 matching bases. The CDR3 loop spans 13 amino acids. CDR1 is SGHTS, CDR2 YDEGEE, per germline. V was trimmed by 6 bases and J by 10 bases, leaving 19 bases between them. The CDR3, as DNA: TGTGCCAGCACCTTACAGGGAGTGTGGGCAGCTTTCTTT. Encoded protein: CASTLQGVWAAFF. The variable domain in full, completed from reference TRBV5-8 and TRBJ1-1, reads EAGVTQSPTHLIKTRGQQATLRCSPISGHTSVYWYQQALGLGLQFLLWYDEGEERNRGNFPPRFSGRQFPNYSSELNVNALELEDSALYLCASTLQGVWAAFFGQGTRLTVV.

This clonotype was counted at least ten times. V and J are TRBV6-5 and TRBJ2-1; 9 nucleotides agree with TRBD2. V lost 0 bases to trimming and J lost 8 bases; unmatched junction nucleotides: 5. This CDR3 spans 15 amino acids. CDR1 and CDR2 (germline): MNHEY, SVGAGI. CDR3 bases: TGTGCCAGCAGTTACTCGGGCGGGGGGGCGGATGAGCAGTTCTTC. Its protein product is CASSYSGGGADEQFF.

This clonotype showed up many times. CDR3: CASSHGNEKLFF. CDR3 bases: TGCGCCAGCAGCCATGGCAATGAAAAACTGTTTTTT. The chain carries TRBV4-3 and TRBJ1-4; D not certain. Germline values: CDR1 LGHNA, CDR2 YSLEER. CDR3 length: 12 residues. V lost 3 bases to trimming and J lost 5 bases, with 4 bases between them.

Notes on this clonotype: Given a much more abundant clone one base away, this may be a read error. The genes are TRBV7-2 and TRBJ2-1, with TRBD2 matching 8 bases. Germline V gene lookup returns CDR1 SGHTA and CDR2 FQGNSA. The CDR3 extends over 15 amino acids. CDR3 loop: CASCFTGLGVNEQFF. CDR3 bases: TGTGCCAGCTGCTTCACGGGACTAGGCGTTAATGAGCAGTTCTTC.

This clonotype was seen ten or more times. V gene TRBV28 combines with J gene TRBJ1-5; D might be TRBD1 (6 bases). The length of the CDR3 is 16 residues. Germline-derived CDR1 and CDR2 are MDHEN and SYDVKM. With 6 bases removed from V and 0 bases from J, the gap between germline ends came to 15 bases. CDR3 coding DNA: TGTGCCAGCAGCCCTCCCGGACAGTTTAGCAATCAGCCCCAGCATTTT. Its protein is CASSPPGQFSNQPQHF.

Of note for this clonotype: Possible read error: a much larger clone is one base away. The rearrangement links TRBV12-3 or TRBV12-4 to TRBJ2-3; D unclear. The V end was cut by 4 bases, the J end by 2 bases, with 25 bases between. This CDR3 comprises 19 residues. The CDR3 bases are TGTGCCAGCAGTTCCGTTAAACGGGCCCTCCGAGAAAACACAGATACGCAGTATTTT. It specifies CASSSVKRALRENTDTQYF.

This clonotype occurred a few times. This sequence joins TRBV19 and TRBJ1-1, with a weak D call TRBD1 (5 bases). This CDR3 is built from 13 residues. The germline V and J ends were trimmed by 1 base and 4 bases, with 7 bases remaining between them. Germline V gene sequence: CDR1 LNHDA, CDR2 SQIVND (reference sequence). The CDR3 here is CASSIGGVTEAFF. In DNA form, the CDR3 reads TGTGCCAGTAGTATAGGGGGGGTCACTGAAGCTTTCTTT. Full variable domain (remainder filled in from reference TRBV19 and TRBJ1-1): DGGITQSPKYLFRKEGQNVTLSCEQNLNHDAMYWYRQDPGQGLRLIYYSQIVNDFQKGDIAEGYSVSREKKESFPLTVTSAQKNPTAFYLCASSIGGVTEAFFGQGTRLTVV.

Remarks on this clonotype: A read error may explain this, as a much larger clone is one base away. V usage is TRBV28 and J usage is TRBJ1-1; TRBD1 matches at 7 bases. The CDR3 has 14 amino acids. Germline V CDR1 and CDR2: MDHEN, SYDVKM. CDR3 protein: CAGSLIQPGQKAFF. CDR3 DNA sequence: TGTGCCGGCAGTCTTATACAACCGGGACAGAAAGCTTTCTTT.

As concerns this clonotype: This could be a read error, since a much larger clone is one nucleotide away. The V gene is TRBV28, the J gene TRBJ1-1; possibly TRBD1 for D (5 bases). The CDR3 contains 15 residues. CDR1 MDHEN and CDR2 SYDVKM come from the germline V gene. Trimming took 2 bases from V and 7 from J, leaving 17 bases between them. The CDR3 loop is CASSLGSGGRIEAFF. The CDR3 region has the DNA TGTGCCAGCAGTTTAGGGTCGGGGGGACGAATTGAAGCTTTCTTT.

The CDR3 is CSTLGPVMEAFF. CDR3 sequence (DNA): TGCAGTACTCTGGGACCGGTGATGGAAGCTTTCTTT. The chain employs TRBV20-1 and TRBJ1-1; D perhaps matches TRBD1 (5 bases). Per germline, CDR1 DFQATT and CDR2 SNEGSKA (reference sequence). The V and J ends lost 8 bases and 8 bases respectively, with 18 bases between them. The CDR3 contains 12 residues.

In regard to this clonotype: This sequence may be a read error, since a much larger clone differs from it by one base. The chain uses TRBV6-2 or TRBV6-3 and TRBJ2-7; D perhaps matches TRBD2 (5 bases). There are 13 residues in the CDR3. V lost 6 bases and J 5 bases, leaving 14 bases between the germline ends. Per germline, CDR1 MNHEY and CDR2 SVGEGT. The CDR3 region has the DNA TGTGCCAGCAGACCACAGAGGGCCGACGAGCAGTACTTC. This translates into CASRPQRADEQYF.

This clonotype has ten or more counts. The V call is TRBV4-3, the J call TRBJ2-7; 9 nucleotides align to TRBD2. Germline loops: CDR1 LGHNA, CDR2 YSLEER. The V gene end was trimmed by 0 bases and the J gene end by 4 bases; junction bases not matched to a gene: 4. The CDR3 loop spans 15 amino acids. For the CDR3, the DNA is TGCGCCAGCAGCCAAGATACAGCGGGGGGTTACGAGCAGTACTTC. It translates to CASSQDTAGGYEQYF.

This clonotype came up many times. This chain joins TRBV30 and TRBJ2-7; no clear D gene. Deletions cut 7 bases from V and 2 bases from J, with 12 bases between. The CDR3 length is 12 residues. Germline loops: CDR1 GTSNPN, CDR2 SVGIG (reference sequence). The CDR3 bases are TGTGCCTTCTCCGACCTTACCTACGAGCAGTACTTC. This encodes CAFSDLTYEQYF.

The chain is built from TRBV27 and TRBJ2-7; the D is unclear. The CDR3 runs to 14 residues. In germline, CDR1 is MNHEY, CDR2 SMNVEV (reference sequence). V lost 6 bases and J 3 bases, leaving 15 bases between the germline ends. The CDR3 nucleotides are TGTGCCAGCAGAGATGGCGGCCTACACTACGAGCAGTACTTC. This sequence encodes CASRDGGLHYEQYF.

This clonotype was counted at least ten times. The chain has TRBV20-1 and TRBJ1-5, with 7 nucleotides matching TRBD1. Germline CDR1 reads DFQATT; CDR2 reads SNEGSKA (reference sequence). The CDR3 is 14 residues long. V lost 1 base, J lost 7 bases, and 7 bases stayed unmatched. CDR3 bases: TGCAGTGCTAGAGTATACGACAGGGAACAGCCCCAGCATTTT. Encoded protein: CSARVYDREQPQHF.

This clonotype was counted at least ten times. Here the CDR3 reads CSVVIEGSGNTIYF. CDR3 bases: TGCAGCGTTGTGATTGAGGGTTCTGGAAACACCATATATTTT. The V call is TRBV29-1, the J call TRBJ1-3; no clear D. V gave up 4 bases and J gave up 1 base, with 11 bases separating them. The CDR3 is 14 amino acids. Germline-derived CDR1 and CDR2 are SQVTM and ANQGSEA.

This clonotype was detected ten times or more. This sequence joins TRBV3-1 and TRBJ2-4; D is uncertain. Germline assignment: CDR1 LGHDT and CDR2 YNNKEL (reference sequence). Trimming left V 4 bases short and J 5 bases short, with 9 bases between. The CDR3 length is 13 residues. The CDR3 DNA follows: TGTGCCAGCAGCCTCCGACGAGAAAACATTCAGTACTTC. Translation gives CASSLRRENIQYF.

Worth noting for this clonotype: A much more abundant neighbour one base away suggests this may be a read error. This chain joins TRBV20-1 and TRBJ2-7; the match to TRBD1 covers 7 bases. The V gene's germline CDR1 is DFQATT and CDR2 SNEGSKA (reference sequence). CDR3 length equals 14 residues. The DNA for the CDR3 is TGCAGTACTAGAAATAGGGACAGCCCCTACGAGCAGTACTTC. Encoded protein: CSTRNRDSPYEQYF.

This clonotype was picked up a small number of times. The V and J genes are TRBV6-4 and TRBJ2-3; D is perhaps TRBD1 (5 bases). Germline assignment: CDR1 MRHNA and CDR2 SNTAGT. Trimming left V 10 bases short and J 0 bases short, with 8 bases between. This CDR3 comprises 12 residues. In nucleotides, the CDR3 is TGTGCCACCCAGGGAAGCACAGATACGCAGTATTTT. It codes for CATQGSTDTQYF.

As to this clonotype: At one of its ends the junction is not consistent with the germline gene, which may arise from a read error. The chain uses TRBV6-5 and TRBJ2-7, with D perhaps matching TRBD1 or TRBD2 (6 bases each). CDR3 length: 14 residues. Germline V gives CDR1 MNHEY, CDR2 SVGAGI. The CDR3 DNA reads TGTGCCAGCAGTTACGGGGGGCGCGGCTACGAGCGGTACTTC. Its translation: CASSYGGRGYERYF.

This clonotype has at least ten counts. The rearrangement joins TRBV5-8 to TRBJ2-3; 7 bases are a match to TRBD1. Germline V gene data show CDR1 as SGHTS and CDR2 as YDEGEE. The CDR3 has 15 residues. V lost 3 bases, J lost 6 bases, and 10 bases stayed unmatched. This CDR3 is CASSSGTVHVDTQYF. In nucleotides, the CDR3 is TGTGCCAGCAGCTCCGGGACAGTTCACGTCGATACGCAGTATTTT.

As to this clonotype: The junction and the germline gene differ at one end; a read error may be behind it. The chain is built from TRBV20-1 and TRBJ1-4, with D perhaps matching TRBD1 (6 bases). This CDR3 is built from 17 residues. Germline-derived CDR1 and CDR2 are DFQATT and SNEGSKA (reference sequence). The CDR3 sequence: CSARDTGGEVFGEKLLF. CDR3 nucleotides: TGCAGTGCTAGAGATACGGGGGGCGAGGTGTTCGGGGAAAAACTGCTTTTT.

This clonotype was counted between two and nine times. The chain combines TRBV7-6 with TRBJ2-1, with D unclear. This CDR3 spans 13 amino acids. V lost 5 bases to trimming and J lost 4 bases, with 9 bases between them. Per the germline V gene, CDR1 is SGHVS and CDR2 is FNYEAQ. The CDR3 is CASSPPLYNEQFF. DNA for the CDR3: TGTGCCAGCAGCCCCCCTTTATACAATGAGCAGTTCTTC.

V gene TRBV6-6 combines with J gene TRBJ2-5; 10 bases are a match to TRBD2. Losses at the gene ends were 4 bases for V and 5 bases for J; bases not matched to a gene: 16. The CDR3 contains 18 residues. Germline loops: CDR1 MNHNY, CDR2 SVGAGI (reference sequence). The CDR3: CASSSIVRPSGSWETQYF. CDR3 coding DNA: TGTGCCAGCAGTTCAATTGTTCGGCCTAGCGGGAGTTGGGAGACCCAGTACTTC.

This clonotype was counted at least ten times. The gene calls are TRBV7-8 and TRBJ2-7; 10 positions match TRBD1. CDR1 is SGHVS, CDR2 FQNEAQ, per germline. The V gene end was trimmed by 5 bases and the J gene end by 4 bases; junction bases not matched to a gene: 5. CDR3 length: 14 residues. CDR3 in DNA: TGTGCCAGCAGCCCGCGACAGGGGGCTTACGAGCAGTACTTC. It is translated as CASSPRQGAYEQYF. Full variable domain (remainder filled in from reference TRBV7-8 and TRBJ2-7): GAGVSQSPRYKVAKRGQDVALRCDPISGHVSLFWYQQALGQGPEFLTYFQNEAQLDKSGLPSDRFFAERPEGSVSTLKIQRTQQEDSAVYLCASSPRQGAYEQYFGPGTRLTVT.

Details on this clonotype: This may arise from a read error, as a much more abundant clone is one base away. This chain joins TRBV27 and TRBJ1-5; 11 bases map to TRBD1. The CDR3 runs to 17 residues. Germline V gene data show CDR1 as MNHEY and CDR2 as SMNVEV (reference sequence). CDR3: CTSSSGAGTGGVQPQHF. DNA of the CDR3: TGTACCAGCAGTTCCGGCGCCGGGACAGGGGGGGTTCAGCCCCAGCATTTT.

In its sample, this clonotype was seen many times. The J gene is TRBJ1-5, the V gene TRBV7-9; the D is unclear. The V gene's germline CDR1 is SEHNR and CDR2 FQNEAQ (reference sequence). Trimming took off 5 bases at V and 0 bases at J, with 8 bases between the two ends. The CDR3 runs to 14 residues. CDR3 sequence reads: CASSQGHSNQPQHF. CDR3 nucleotides: TGTGCCAGCAGCCAAGGCCATAGCAATCAGCCCCAGCATTTT.